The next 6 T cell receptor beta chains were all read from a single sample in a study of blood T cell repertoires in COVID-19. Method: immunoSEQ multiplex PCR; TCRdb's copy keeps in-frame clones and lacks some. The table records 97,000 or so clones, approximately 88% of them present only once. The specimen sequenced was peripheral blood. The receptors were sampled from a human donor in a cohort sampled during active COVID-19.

CDR3 bases: TGCGCCAGCAGCTCAGGACAGGGAGGGTCGAACCCTCAGCAGTACTTC. Amino acid sequence: CASSSGQGGSNPQQYF. The chain is built from TRBV4-1 and TRBJ2-7, with D possibly matching TRBD1 (8 bases). Trimming left V 5 bases short and J 8 bases short, with 25 bases between. The CDR3 has 16 amino acids. Germline V gene lookup returns CDR1 MGHRA and CDR2 YSYEKL.

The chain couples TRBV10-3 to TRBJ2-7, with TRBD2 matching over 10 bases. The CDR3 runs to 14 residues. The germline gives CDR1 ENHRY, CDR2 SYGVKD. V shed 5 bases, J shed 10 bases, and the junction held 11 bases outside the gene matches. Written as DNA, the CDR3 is TGTGCCATCAGTAAACAGGGCAGCGGGGGGGAACAGTACTTC. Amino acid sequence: CAISKQGSGGEQYF.

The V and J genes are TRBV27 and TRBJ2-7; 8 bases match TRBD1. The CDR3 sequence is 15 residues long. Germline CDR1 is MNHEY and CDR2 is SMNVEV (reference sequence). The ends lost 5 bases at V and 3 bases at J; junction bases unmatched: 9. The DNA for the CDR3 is TGTGCCAGCAGTCAAACCCGGACAGGGCTCTACGAGCAGTACTTC. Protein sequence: CASSQTRTGLYEQYF.

The CDR3 region is CASSFTGDEKLFF. CDR3 coding DNA: TGCGCCAGCAGCTTCACAGGGGATGAAAAACTGTTTTTT. The chain couples TRBV5-1 to TRBJ1-4, with TRBD1 identical over 7 bases. Germline values: CDR1 SGHRS, CDR2 YFSETQ. Trimming removed 2 bases from V and 6 bases from J; junction bases left unmatched: 1. The CDR3 has 13 amino acids.

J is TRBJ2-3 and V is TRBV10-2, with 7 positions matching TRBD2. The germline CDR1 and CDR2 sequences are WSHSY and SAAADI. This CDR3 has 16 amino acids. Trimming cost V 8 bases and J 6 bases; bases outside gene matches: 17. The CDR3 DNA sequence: TGCGCCAGCCACGTGGGCGGGGGTCACTCTGGGGATACGCAGTATTTT. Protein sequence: CASHVGGGHSGDTQYF.

The CDR3 DNA is TGTGCCAGCAGCGCCCGGGACAGGGATCTCTCTGGAAACACCATATATTTT. Protein: CASSARDRDLSGNTIYF. The J gene is TRBJ1-3, the V gene TRBV5-8; TRBD1 matches at 9 bases. CDR1 is SGHTS, CDR2 YDEGEE, per germline. The CDR3 runs 17 residues. V lost 4 bases to trimming and J lost 0 bases; unmatched junction nucleotides: 8.